The clone carrying this T cell receptor (beta chain) has ten or more counts. Antigen unknown. The sample is drawn from a study of T cells in Graves' hyperthyroidism and ophthalmopathy. As for the study in general: Prior to any treatment, at the point of initial diagnosis, peripheral blood was collected.

Amplified regions were TCR beta CDR3 sequences from RNA transcripts. The primer set for the first-round RT-PCR of the TCR CDR3 was HTBI. TCRdb ran MiXCR on the multiplex PCR reads and lists one entry per CDR3 protein. The sample holds roughly 600,000 distinct CDR3 sequences, more than 12% seen once. Regarding the study as a whole: For ophthalmopathy, model prediction preceded onset by a median roughly 6.2 months. Blood shared most expanded thyroid clonotypes above 0.001.

Thyroid ultrasound and orbital computed tomography, with clinical symptoms and serum thyroxine and TRAb, informed diagnoses. The sequencing sample was made of blood. This clonotype originated in a woman aged 50 to 65 with Graves' ophthalmopathy.

This CDR3 reads CASEWGQLNTEAFF. CDR3 bases: TGTGCCAGCGAGTGGGGGCAATTGAACACTGAAGCTTTCTTT. V usage is TRBV6-1 and J usage is TRBJ1-1, with D possibly being TRBD1 (6 bases). Germline V gives CDR1 MNHNS, CDR2 SASEGT. Trimming cost V 8 bases and J 0 bases, with 13 bases left between them. This CDR3 region has 14 residues.